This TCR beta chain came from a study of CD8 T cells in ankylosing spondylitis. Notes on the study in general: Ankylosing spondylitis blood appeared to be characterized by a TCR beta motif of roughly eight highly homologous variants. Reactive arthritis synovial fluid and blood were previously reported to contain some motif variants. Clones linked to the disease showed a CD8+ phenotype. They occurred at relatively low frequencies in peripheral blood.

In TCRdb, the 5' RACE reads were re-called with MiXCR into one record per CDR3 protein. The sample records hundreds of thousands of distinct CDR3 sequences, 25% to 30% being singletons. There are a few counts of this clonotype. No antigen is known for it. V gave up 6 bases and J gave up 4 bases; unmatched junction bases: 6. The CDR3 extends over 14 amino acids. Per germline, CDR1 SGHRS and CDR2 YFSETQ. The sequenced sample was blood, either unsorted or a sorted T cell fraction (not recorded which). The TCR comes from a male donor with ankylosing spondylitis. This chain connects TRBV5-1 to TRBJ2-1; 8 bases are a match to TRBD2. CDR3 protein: CASKTSGMYNEQFF. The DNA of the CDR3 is TGCGCCAGCAAAACTAGCGGAATGTACAATGAGCAGTTCTTC.